The entry below gives a single TCR beta chain sequence along with its context. This sample is drawn from a study of blood T cell repertoires in COVID-19. Per the original methods: Amplifying reference gene primers gave estimates of nucleated cell counts. The repertoire was sequenced with immunoSEQ multiplex PCR; TCRdb's copy has only in-frame clones and lacks some. Clone size and the V and J calls come from that table; the DNA yielded D and trimming. The sample has fewer than 85,000 clones, 65% to 85% seen once. Sequencing was performed on peripheral blood. The sequence derives from a woman in her sixties with acute or convalescent COVID-19.

In nucleotides, the CDR3 is TGTGCCAGCAGAGGCGGGGGCCCTATGGGGGAGCAGTACTTC. Protein product: CASRGGGPMGEQYF. This chain uses TRBV3-1 (or the pseudogene TRBV3-2) with TRBJ2-7, with D possibly TRBD2 on 7 matching bases. The CDR3 length is 14 residues. Looked up from germline, CDR1 is LGHDT and CDR2 is YNNKEL (reference sequence). V was shortened by 6 bases and J by 7 bases, with 19 bases between the two germline ends.